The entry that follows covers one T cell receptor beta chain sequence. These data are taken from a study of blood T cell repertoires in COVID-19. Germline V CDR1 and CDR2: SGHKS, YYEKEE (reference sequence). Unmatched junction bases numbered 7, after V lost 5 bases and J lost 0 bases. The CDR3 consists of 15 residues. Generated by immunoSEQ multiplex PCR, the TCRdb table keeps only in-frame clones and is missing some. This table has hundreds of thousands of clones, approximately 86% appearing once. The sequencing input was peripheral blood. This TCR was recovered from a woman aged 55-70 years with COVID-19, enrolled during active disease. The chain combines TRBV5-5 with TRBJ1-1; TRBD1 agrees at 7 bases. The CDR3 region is CASRAQTGLNTEAFF. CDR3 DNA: TGTGCCAGCAGAGCCCAGACAGGGCTGAACACTGAAGCTTTCTTT.